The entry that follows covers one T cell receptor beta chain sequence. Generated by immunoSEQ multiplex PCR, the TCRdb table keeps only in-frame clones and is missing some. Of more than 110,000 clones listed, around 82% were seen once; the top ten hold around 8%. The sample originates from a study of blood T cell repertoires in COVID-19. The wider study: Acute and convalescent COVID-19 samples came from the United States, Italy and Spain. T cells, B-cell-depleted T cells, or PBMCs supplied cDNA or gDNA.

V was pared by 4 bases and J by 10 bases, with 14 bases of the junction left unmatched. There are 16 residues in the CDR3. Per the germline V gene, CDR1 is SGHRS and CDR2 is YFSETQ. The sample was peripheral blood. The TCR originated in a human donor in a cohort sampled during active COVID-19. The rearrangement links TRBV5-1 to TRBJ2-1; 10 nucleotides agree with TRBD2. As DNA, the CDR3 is TGCGCCAGCAGCCGCTCCAGGAGCGGGGGGGCCTGGGAGCAGTTCTTC. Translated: CASSRSRSGGAWEQFF.